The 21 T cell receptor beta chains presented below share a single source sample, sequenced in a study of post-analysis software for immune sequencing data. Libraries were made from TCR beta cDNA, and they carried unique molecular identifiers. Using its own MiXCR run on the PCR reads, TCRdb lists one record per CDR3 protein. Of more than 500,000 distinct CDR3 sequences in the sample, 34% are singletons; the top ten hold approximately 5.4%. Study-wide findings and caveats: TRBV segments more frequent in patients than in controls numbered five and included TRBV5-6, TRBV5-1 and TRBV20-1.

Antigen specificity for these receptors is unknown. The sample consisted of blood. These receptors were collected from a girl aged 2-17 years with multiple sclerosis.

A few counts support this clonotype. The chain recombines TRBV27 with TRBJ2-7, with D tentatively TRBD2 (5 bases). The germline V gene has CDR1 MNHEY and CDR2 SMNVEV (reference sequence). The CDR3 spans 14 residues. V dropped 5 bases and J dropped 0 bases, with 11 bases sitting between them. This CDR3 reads CASSSGWGSYEQYF. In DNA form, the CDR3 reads TGTGCCAGCAGTAGCGGTTGGGGCTCCTACGAGCAGTACTTC.

The CDR3 nucleotides read TGCAGTCCTACCGGGACAGGGTCTTGTGGTGAGCAGTTCTTC. Translation: CSPTGTGSCGEQFF. The gene calls are TRBV20-1 and TRBJ2-1; 9 nucleotides align to TRBD1. CDR1 DFQATT and CDR2 SNEGSKA come from the germline V gene (reference sequence). The length of the CDR3 is 14 residues. V shed 8 bases, J shed 9 bases, and the junction held 14 bases outside the gene matches.

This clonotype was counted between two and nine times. CDR3 nucleotides: TGTGCCAGCAGTTTAAGCCTTAGTATGGAGACCCAGTACTTC. It encodes CASSLSLSMETQYF. The rearrangement links TRBV12-3 or TRBV12-4 to TRBJ2-7; no clear D gene. The J call may be faulty, since TRBJ2-5 better matches the DNA end. The CDR3 has 14 residues.

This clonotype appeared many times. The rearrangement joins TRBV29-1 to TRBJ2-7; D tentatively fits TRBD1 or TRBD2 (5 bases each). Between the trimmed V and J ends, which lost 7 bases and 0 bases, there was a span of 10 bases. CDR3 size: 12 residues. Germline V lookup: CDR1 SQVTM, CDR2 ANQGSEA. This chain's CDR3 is CSAWGSSYEQYF. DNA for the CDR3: TGCAGCGCGTGGGGGAGCTCCTACGAGCAGTACTTC.

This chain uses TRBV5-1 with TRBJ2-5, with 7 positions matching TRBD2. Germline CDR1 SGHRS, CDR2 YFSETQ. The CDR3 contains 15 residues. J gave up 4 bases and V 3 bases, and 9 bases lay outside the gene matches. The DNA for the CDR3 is TGCGCCAGCAGCTCGACCGCGGGGGTGGGAGAGACCCAGTACTTC. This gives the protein CASSSTAGVGETQYF.

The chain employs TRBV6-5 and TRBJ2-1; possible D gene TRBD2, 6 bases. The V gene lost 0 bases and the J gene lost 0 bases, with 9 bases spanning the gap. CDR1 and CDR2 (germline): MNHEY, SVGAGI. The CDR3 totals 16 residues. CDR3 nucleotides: TGTGCCAGCAGTTACTCGGAGGGGAGCTCCTACAATGAGCAGTTCTTC. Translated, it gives CASSYSEGSSYNEQFF.

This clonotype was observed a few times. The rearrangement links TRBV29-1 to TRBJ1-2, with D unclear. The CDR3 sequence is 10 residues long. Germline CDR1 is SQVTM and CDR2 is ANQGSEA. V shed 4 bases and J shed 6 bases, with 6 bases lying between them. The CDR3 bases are TGCAGCGTTGGGGTGGATGGCTACACCTTC. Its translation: CSVGVDGYTF.

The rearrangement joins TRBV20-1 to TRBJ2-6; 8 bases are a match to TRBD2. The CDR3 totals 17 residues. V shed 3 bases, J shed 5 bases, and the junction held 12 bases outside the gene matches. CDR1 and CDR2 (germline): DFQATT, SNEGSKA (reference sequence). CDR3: CSASRGGGLERANVLTF. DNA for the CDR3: TGCAGTGCTAGTAGGGGCGGGGGGCTCGAGCGGGCCAACGTCCTGACTTTC.

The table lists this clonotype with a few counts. In DNA form, the CDR3 reads TGTGCCAGCAGCCTACACGGACAGGGGGCCAAAAACATTCAGTACTTC. It yields the protein CASSLHGQGAKNIQYF. V usage is TRBV21-1 and J usage is TRBJ2-4; the table's D gene call, TRBD1, was not cross checked with the DNA. TRBV21-1 represents a pseudogene. The CDR3 runs 16 residues.

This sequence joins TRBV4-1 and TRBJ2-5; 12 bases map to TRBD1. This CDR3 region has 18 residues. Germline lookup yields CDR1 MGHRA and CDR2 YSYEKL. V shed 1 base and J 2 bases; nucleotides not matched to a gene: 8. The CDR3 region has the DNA TGCGCCAGCAGCCAAGTCGAGGGGACAGGGGGCAGGCAAGAGACCCAGTACTTC. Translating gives CASSQVEGTGGRQETQYF.

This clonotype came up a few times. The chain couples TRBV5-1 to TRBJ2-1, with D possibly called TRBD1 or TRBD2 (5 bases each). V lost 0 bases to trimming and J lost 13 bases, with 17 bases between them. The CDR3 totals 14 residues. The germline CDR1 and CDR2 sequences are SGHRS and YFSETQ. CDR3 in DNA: TGCGCCAGCAGCTTGGACCCAGGCAGGGAGACCCAGTTCTTC. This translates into CASSLDPGRETQFF.

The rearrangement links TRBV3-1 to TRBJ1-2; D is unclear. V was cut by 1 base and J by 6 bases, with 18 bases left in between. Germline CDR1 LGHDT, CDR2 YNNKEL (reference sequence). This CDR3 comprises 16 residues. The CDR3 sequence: CASSQGLMSTGDGYTF. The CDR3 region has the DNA TGTGCCAGCAGCCAAGGTCTAATGTCGACGGGCGATGGCTACACCTTC.

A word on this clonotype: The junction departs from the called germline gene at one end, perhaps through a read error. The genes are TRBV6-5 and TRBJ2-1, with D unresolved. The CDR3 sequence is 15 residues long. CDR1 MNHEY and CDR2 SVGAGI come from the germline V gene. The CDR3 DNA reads TGCGCCAGCAGCCTTGGACCCGAACGTCACAATGAGCAGTTCTTC. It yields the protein CASSLGPERHNEQFF.

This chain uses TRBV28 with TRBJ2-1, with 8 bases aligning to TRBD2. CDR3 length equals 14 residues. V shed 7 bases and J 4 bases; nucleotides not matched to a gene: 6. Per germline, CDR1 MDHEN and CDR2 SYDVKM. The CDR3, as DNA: TGTGCCAGCATTTCGGGGGGGCTTTACAATGAGCAGTTCTTC. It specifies CASISGGLYNEQFF.

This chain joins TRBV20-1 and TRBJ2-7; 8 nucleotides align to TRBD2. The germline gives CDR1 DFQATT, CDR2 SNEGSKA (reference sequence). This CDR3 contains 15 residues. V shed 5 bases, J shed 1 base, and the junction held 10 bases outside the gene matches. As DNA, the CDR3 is TGCAGTGCTCCCAATAGCGGGGTAGGGTCCTACGAGCAGTACTTC. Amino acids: CSAPNSGVGSYEQYF.

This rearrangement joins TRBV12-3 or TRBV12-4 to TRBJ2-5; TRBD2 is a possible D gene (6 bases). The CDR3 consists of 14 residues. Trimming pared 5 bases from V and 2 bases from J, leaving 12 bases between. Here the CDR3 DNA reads TGTGCCAGCAGTACCGGACTACCACAAGAGACCCAGTACTTC. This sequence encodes CASSTGLPQETQYF.

This chain's CDR3 is CASSQRTGNEQFF. The CDR3 DNA reads TGTGCCAGCAGCCAAAGGACAGGCAATGAGCAGTTCTTC. The chain has TRBV3-1 and TRBJ2-1, with 7 bases lining up with TRBD1. Germline V gene lookup returns CDR1 LGHDT and CDR2 YNNKEL (reference sequence). The ends lost 2 bases at V and 6 bases at J; junction bases unmatched: 1. The length of the CDR3 is 13 residues.

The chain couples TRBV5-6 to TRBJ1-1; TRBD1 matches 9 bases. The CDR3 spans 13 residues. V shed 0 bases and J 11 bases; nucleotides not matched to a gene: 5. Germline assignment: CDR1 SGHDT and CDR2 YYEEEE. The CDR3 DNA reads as TGTGCCAGCAGCTTGGCGGACAGGGGAATGGCTTTCTTT. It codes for CASSLADRGMAFF.

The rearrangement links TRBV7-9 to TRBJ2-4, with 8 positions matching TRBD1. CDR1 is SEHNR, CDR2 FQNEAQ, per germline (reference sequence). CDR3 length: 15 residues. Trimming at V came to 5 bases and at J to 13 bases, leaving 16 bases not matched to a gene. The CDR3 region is CASSDSLQGGNEQYF. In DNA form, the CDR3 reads TGTGCCAGCAGCGATTCACTACAGGGGGGCAATGAGCAGTACTTC.

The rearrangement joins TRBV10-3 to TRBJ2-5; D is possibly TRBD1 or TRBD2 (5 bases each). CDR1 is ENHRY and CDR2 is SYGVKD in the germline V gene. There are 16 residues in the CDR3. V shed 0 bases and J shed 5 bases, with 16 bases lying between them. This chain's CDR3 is CAISESLSVGTETQYF. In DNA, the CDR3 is TGTGCCATCAGTGAGTCCCTTTCGGTAGGGACCGAGACCCAGTACTTC.

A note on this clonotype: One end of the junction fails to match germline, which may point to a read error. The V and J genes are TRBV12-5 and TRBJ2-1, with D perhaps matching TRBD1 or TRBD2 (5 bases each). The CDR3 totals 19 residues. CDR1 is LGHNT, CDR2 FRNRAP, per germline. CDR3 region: CASGLVLTGRPFSFNEQFF. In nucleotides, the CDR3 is TGTGCTAGTGGTTTGGTTCTCACGGGACGTCCCTTTTCCTTCAATGAGCAGTTCTTC.